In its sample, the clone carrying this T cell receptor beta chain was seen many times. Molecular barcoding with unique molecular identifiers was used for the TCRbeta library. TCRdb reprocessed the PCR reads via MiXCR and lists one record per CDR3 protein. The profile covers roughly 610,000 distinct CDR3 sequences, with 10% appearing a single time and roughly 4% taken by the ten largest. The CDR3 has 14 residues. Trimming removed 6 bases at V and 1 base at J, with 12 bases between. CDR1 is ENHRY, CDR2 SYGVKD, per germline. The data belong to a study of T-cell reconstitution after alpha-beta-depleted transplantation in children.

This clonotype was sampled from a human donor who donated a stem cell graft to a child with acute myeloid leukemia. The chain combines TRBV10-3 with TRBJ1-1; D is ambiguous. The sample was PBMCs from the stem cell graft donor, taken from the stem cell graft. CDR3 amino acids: CAIRGTSTNTEAFF. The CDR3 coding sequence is TGTGCCATCAGGGGTACATCTACGAACACTGAAGCTTTCTTT.